Below are 23 T cell receptor beta chains sequenced from a single sample in a study of shared clonotypes between healthy human individuals. Method: immunoSEQ multiplex PCR; TCRdb's copy keeps in-frame clones and lacks some. The table lists about 2.3 million clones, approximately 95% of them singletons. Sample: naive CD4+ T cells from PBMCs. Subset here: CD45RA+ positively selected. These TCRs come from a man between 18 and 29 years old in good health. Some clones in this sample may be carry-over from other donors' samples.

This chain joins TRBV6-6 and TRBJ2-2; 9 bases map to TRBD1. Per germline, CDR1 MNHNY and CDR2 SVGAGI (reference sequence). The trim removed 0 bases at V and 5 bases at J, leaving 4 bases unmatched. The CDR3 is made up of 16 amino acids. CDR3 bases: TGTGCCAGCAGTTACTCGGACAGGGGAGTAACCGGGGAGCTGTTTTTT. Protein product: CASSYSDRGVTGELFF.

The rearrangement joins TRBV6-5 to TRBJ2-7; the D gene is possibly TRBD1 (5 bases). Trimming removed 4 bases from V and 1 base from J, with 11 bases in between. Germline values: CDR1 MNHEY, CDR2 SVGAGI. The CDR3 is 14 amino acids. CDR3 loop: CASSLGRESYEQYF. Written as DNA, the CDR3 is TGTGCCAGCAGTTTGGGCAGGGAATCCTACGAGCAGTACTTC.

The gene calls are TRBV15 and TRBJ2-7; the D is unclear. CDR3 length equals 17 residues. Germline V gene lookup returns CDR1 LNHNV and CDR2 YYDKDF (reference sequence). V was cut by 2 bases and J by 2 bases, with 19 bases left in between. CDR3 nucleotide sequence: TGTGCCACCAGCAGACCCTTCTTTCCGGGCCGGGCCTACGAGCAGTACTTC. It specifies CATSRPFFPGRAYEQYF.

The V call is TRBV18, the J call TRBJ2-7; D call uncertain. Germline assignment: CDR1 KGHSH and CDR2 LQKENI. The CDR3 has 14 residues. V shed 2 bases and J shed 1 base, with 9 bases lying between them. CDR3 loop: CASSPMMASYEQYF. The CDR3 region has the DNA TGTGCCAGCTCACCAATGATGGCGTCCTACGAGCAGTACTTC.

V is TRBV7-9 and J is TRBJ2-5, with a possible D match to TRBD1 (5 bases). V gave up 5 bases and J gave up 0 bases, with 16 bases separating them. This CDR3 has 16 residues. The germline V gene encodes CDR1 SEHNR and CDR2 FQNEAQ (reference sequence). Here the CDR3 reads CASSRLGVGYQETQYF. In nucleotides, the CDR3 is TGTGCCAGCAGCCGCCTAGGGGTGGGATACCAAGAGACCCAGTACTTC.

This clone was recorded a few times. The chain carries TRBV30 and TRBJ1-5; D gene ambiguous. The length of the CDR3 is 15 residues. The germline gives CDR1 GTSNPN, CDR2 SVGIG (reference sequence). The V and J ends lost 0 bases and 7 bases respectively, with 16 bases between them. Written as DNA, the CDR3 is TGTGCCTGGAGTGTACTGGGCAGGACTGACCAGCCCCAGCATTTT. This translates into CAWSVLGRTDQPQHF.

The chain has TRBV9 and TRBJ2-5, with D unresolved. The CDR3 consists of 15 residues. Trimming cost V 1 base and J 5 bases, with 15 bases left between them. Germline V lookup: CDR1 SGDLS, CDR2 YYNGEE. The DNA for the CDR3 is TGTGCCAGCAGCGTAATGGGCGGCCCGGAGGAGACCCAGTACTTC. This gives the protein CASSVMGGPEETQYF.

The CDR3 loop reads CASSQDFRTGSFRETQYF. As DNA, the CDR3 is TGCGCCAGCAGCCAAGATTTTCGGACAGGGTCTTTTAGAGAGACCCAGTACTTC. The rearrangement uses TRBV4-1 and TRBJ2-5, with TRBD1 matching over 8 bases. The CDR3 covers 18 residues. V shed 0 bases, J shed 4 bases, and the junction held 13 bases outside the gene matches. The germline V gene has CDR1 MGHRA and CDR2 YSYEKL.

This rearrangement joins TRBV5-4 to TRBJ1-1; 8 bases are shared with TRBD1. The CDR3 has 15 amino acids. V lost 5 bases to trimming and J lost 3 bases; unmatched junction nucleotides: 9. Per germline, CDR1 SGHNT and CDR2 YYREEE (reference sequence). This CDR3 reads CASSSPGTGHTEAFF. The CDR3 bases are TGTGCCAGCAGTTCACCCGGGACAGGACACACTGAAGCTTTCTTT.

The chain is built from TRBV5-4 and TRBJ2-2; D is unresolved. The CDR3 is made up of 14 amino acids. The V and J ends lost 4 bases and 2 bases respectively, with 9 bases between them. Germline V gives CDR1 SGHNT, CDR2 YYREEE (reference sequence). CDR3 nucleotide sequence: TGTGCCAGCAGCGAAAATGTTAACACCGGGGAGCTGTTTTTT. This codes for CASSENVNTGELFF.

V and J are TRBV9 and TRBJ2-2; 13 bases fit TRBD2. The CDR3 spans 16 residues. After removal of 3 bases from V and 3 bases from J, the junction contained 2 bases not matched to a gene. CDR1 SGDLS and CDR2 YYNGEE come from the germline V gene. CDR3 coding DNA: TGTGCCAGCAGCGGGACTAGCGGGGGTTACACCGGGGAGCTGTTTTTT. Translating it yields CASSGTSGGYTGELFF.

V gene TRBV28 combines with J gene TRBJ2-7; D not resolved. CDR1 and CDR2 (germline): MDHEN, SYDVKM. CDR3 length: 13 amino acids. V was pared by 6 bases and J by 6 bases, with 15 bases between. CDR3 sequence (DNA): TGTGCCAGCAGCCCCCCGACCATAGCCGAGCAGTACTTC. Its protein product is CASSPPTIAEQYF.

The rearrangement links TRBV5-1 to TRBJ2-6; D not certain. V dropped 4 bases and J dropped 2 bases, with 13 bases sitting between them. The CDR3 loop spans 16 amino acids. The V gene's germline CDR1 is SGHRS and CDR2 YFSETQ. The CDR3 region has the DNA TGCGCCAGCAGCCCCGATCCGTCCGCTGGGGCCAACGTCCTGACTTTC. Its protein is CASSPDPSAGANVLTF.

The rearrangement uses TRBV19 and TRBJ2-7; D ambiguous. V was clipped by 5 bases and J by 1 base, with 9 bases between them. CDR3 size: 13 residues. Germline-derived CDR1 and CDR2 are LNHDA and SQIVND (reference sequence). CDR3 DNA: TGTGCCAGTAGTCGGGCTCCGTCCTACGAGCAGTACTTC. This translates into CASSRAPSYEQYF. Based on the CDR3 plus reference TRBV19 and TRBJ2-7, the full variable domain is DGGITQSPKYLFRKEGQNVTLSCEQNLNHDAMYWYRQDPGQGLRLIYYSQIVNDFQKGDIAEGYSVSREKKESFPLTVTSAQKNPTAFYLCASSRAPSYEQYFGPGTRLTVT.

This sequence joins TRBV5-4 and TRBJ1-2; tentatively, D is TRBD1 (5 bases). Germline V gene lookup returns CDR1 SGHNT and CDR2 YYREEE (reference sequence). Trimming removed 4 bases from V and 0 bases from J, with 16 bases in between. This CDR3 has 16 amino acids. This CDR3 is CASSPAGAETNYGYTF. For the CDR3, the DNA is TGTGCCAGCAGCCCGGCCGGGGCCGAAACTAACTATGGCTACACCTTC.

J is TRBJ2-1 and V is TRBV2; D is perhaps TRBD2 (6 bases). Trimming took off 7 bases at V and 3 bases at J, with 16 bases between the two ends. Germline values: CDR1 SNHLY, CDR2 FYNNEI. The CDR3 is 15 amino acids. In nucleotides, the CDR3 is TGTGCCAGCAAGAACCGGGACTCACTCTACAATGAGCAGTTCTTC. Encoded protein: CASKNRDSLYNEQFF.

On this clone: Other nucleotide sequences in the sample specify the same CDR3. The chain uses TRBV5-1 and TRBJ2-1; 8 bases align to TRBD2. Losses at the gene ends were 1 base for V and 2 bases for J; bases not matched to a gene: 2. The CDR3 runs to 15 residues. Germline assignment: CDR1 SGHRS and CDR2 YFSETQ. DNA for the CDR3: TGCGCCAGCAGCTTGCTTAGCGGGACCTACAATGAGCAGTTCTTC. It translates to CASSLLSGTYNEQFF. Full variable domain (missing parts from reference TRBV5-1 and TRBJ2-1): KAGVTQTPRYLIKTRGQQVTLSCSPISGHRSVSWYQQTPGQGLQFLFEYFSETQRNKGNFPGRFSGRQFSNSRSEMNVSTLELGDSALYLCASSLLSGTYNEQFFGPGTRLTVL.

V is TRBV19 and J is TRBJ2-7; D is perhaps TRBD2 (5 bases). The V end lost 6 bases, the J end lost 3 bases, and 18 bases lay between the germline ends. The V gene's germline CDR1 is LNHDA and CDR2 SQIVND (reference sequence). The CDR3 has 15 amino acids. The CDR3 loop is CASRGVAGPDYEQYF. CDR3 sequence (DNA): TGTGCCAGTAGAGGTGTGGCGGGCCCTGACTACGAGCAGTACTTC.

The chain joins TRBV18 to TRBJ2-1; D is unresolved. CDR3 length: 14 residues. V was shortened by 6 bases and J by 8 bases, with 17 bases between the two germline ends. Per germline, CDR1 KGHSH and CDR2 LQKENI. CDR3: CASSPTRQVYEQFF. The DNA for the CDR3 is TGTGCCAGCTCCCCAACCCGCCAGGTTTATGAGCAGTTCTTC.

The chain is built from TRBV7-2 and TRBJ2-1, with 9 bases that match TRBD2. Germline V gene sequence: CDR1 SGHTA, CDR2 FQGNSA. This CDR3 contains 16 residues. V was clipped by 1 base and J by 6 bases; unmatched bases: 7. CDR3 loop: CASSLGGGRALNEQFF. The CDR3 DNA is TGTGCCAGCAGCTTAGGGGGCGGGAGGGCACTCAATGAGCAGTTCTTC.

The V gene is TRBV10-3, the J gene TRBJ1-5; 7 bases map to TRBD1. Germline CDR1 ENHRY, CDR2 SYGVKD. The CDR3 contains 19 residues. The J segment lost 0 bases and the V segment lost 3 bases, leaving 14 bases of the junction unmatched. CDR3 sequence: CAISELVVPGGDSNQPQHF. DNA of the CDR3: TGTGCCATCAGTGAATTAGTCGTGCCAGGGGGTGATAGCAATCAGCCCCAGCATTTT.

With respect to this clone: Other DNA sequences from this sample encode an identical CDR3 as well. The rearrangement joins TRBV9 to TRBJ2-2; no firm D call. Trimming shortened V by 0 bases and J by 0 bases, and 3 bases separated the two germline ends. Germline V gene data show CDR1 as SGDLS and CDR2 as YYNGEE. The CDR3 length is 14 residues. CDR3 residues: CASSVGPNTGELFF. CDR3 nucleotides: TGTGCCAGCAGCGTAGGGCCGAACACCGGGGAGCTGTTTTTT. The full variable domain, its missing parts supplied by reference TRBV9 and TRBJ2-2, is DSGVTQTPKHLITATGQRVTLRCSPRSGDLSVYWYQQSLDQGLQFLIQYYNGEERAKGNILERFSAQQFPDLHSELNLSSLELGDSALYFCASSVGPNTGELFFGEGSRLTVL.

A few counts support this clone. The V gene is TRBV7-9, the J gene TRBJ1-3, with D hard to call. CDR1 and CDR2 (germline): SEHNR, FQNEAQ (reference sequence). The V end was cut by 3 bases, the J end by 3 bases, with 6 bases between. This CDR3 has 13 amino acids. The CDR3 region has the DNA TGTGCCAGCAGCTTTGGAGTTGGAAACACCATATATTTT. As protein: CASSFGVGNTIYF. The whole variable domain, filled in from reference TRBV7-9 and TRBJ1-3, reads DTGVSQNPRHKITKRGQNVTFRCDPISEHNRLYWYRQTLGQGPEFLTYFQNEAQLEKSRLLSDRFSAERPKGSFSTLEIQRTEQGDSAMYLCASSFGVGNTIYFGEGSWLTVV.